At least ten counts were recorded for the clone carrying this TCR beta chain. MiXCR was run by TCRdb on the 5' RACE reads, yielding one entry per CDR3 protein. This sample has over 40,000 distinct CDR3 sequences, with about 4.5% found just once. V was pared by 1 base and J by 4 bases, with 7 bases of the junction left unmatched. The CDR3 is made up of 15 amino acids. Germline CDR1 is MNHEY and CDR2 is SMNVEV (reference sequence). The sample comes from a study of T cells of healthy individuals. The gene calls are TRBV27 and TRBJ2-7, with 7 nucleotides matching TRBD1. The sequence came from a human donor in good health. CDR3 loop: CASSLLQGEKYEQYF. The DNA of the CDR3 is TGTGCCAGCAGTTTATTGCAGGGGGAGAAGTACGAGCAGTACTTC.